These 3 T cell receptor beta chains were sequenced from one sample in a study of metastatic and nonmetastatic thyroid tumors. TCRdb re-called the PCR reads with MiXCR. This repertoire shows around 20,000 clones, about 20% found once; its top ten account for around 12%. All patients were treatment-naive before thyroid surgery. Source material: tumor tissue. Source of these receptors: a female donor with papillary thyroid cancer or a benign thyroid nodule (not recorded which). Some clones in this sample may be carry-over from other donors' samples.

This clone appeared a few times. The genes are TRBV19 and TRBJ1-4; D may be TRBD1 (6 bases). V was shortened by 4 bases and J by 6 bases, with 9 bases between the two germline ends. There are 13 residues in the CDR3. CDR1 and CDR2 (germline): LNHDA, SQIVND (reference sequence). The CDR3 bases are TGTGCCAGTAGTAAGGACAGTGATGAAAAACTGTTTTTT. The encoded protein is CASSKDSDEKLFF.

The rearrangement joins TRBV20-1 to TRBJ2-1; no reliable D call. CDR1 is DFQATT, CDR2 SNEGSKA, per germline (reference sequence). Trimming removed 0 bases at V and 2 bases at J, with 11 bases between. This CDR3 comprises 15 residues. The chain's CDR3 is CSARDSGIPYNEQFF. CDR3 DNA: TGCAGTGCTAGAGATAGTGGGATCCCCTACAATGAGCAGTTCTTC.

The chain is built from TRBV24-1 and TRBJ2-7; D ambiguous. The CDR3 is 15 amino acids. Germline CDR1 KGHDR, CDR2 SFDVKD. V was trimmed by 9 bases and J by 5 bases, leaving 22 bases between them. CDR3 region: CATSAGSSSTHEQYF. CDR3 DNA: TGTGCCACCTCGGCCGGATCCTCATCCACCCACGAGCAGTACTTC.